Each of the 10 T cell receptor beta chains below was sequenced from the same sample in a study of T cell repertoires in cytomegalovirus infection. MiXCR, applied by TCRdb to the reads, yields one record per CDR3 protein. The sample records about 360,000 distinct CDR3 sequences, around a third being singletons. These receptors are not linked to any known antigen. The specimen was cultured PBMCs, collected from culture after CMV antigen stimulation. The receptors derive from a human donor in good health (CMV status not recorded). Some clones in this sample may be carry-over from other donors' samples.

V usage is TRBV6-1 and J usage is TRBJ2-1; 7 bases map to TRBD2. The germline V gene encodes CDR1 MNHNS and CDR2 SASEGT. After removal of 5 bases from V and 5 bases from J, the junction contained 6 bases not matched to a gene. This CDR3 spans 14 amino acids. DNA of the CDR3: TGTGCCAGCAGTTACAGCGGGACGAACAATGAGCAGTTCTTC. Amino acid sequence: CASSYSGTNNEQFF.

J is TRBJ2-5 and V is TRBV6-1; 8 nucleotides match TRBD2. The CDR3 has 15 amino acids. Germline V gives CDR1 MNHNS, CDR2 SASEGT. The ends lost 7 bases at V and 4 bases at J; junction bases unmatched: 11. This chain's CDR3 is CASTGGGNPLETQYF. The CDR3 nucleotides are TGTGCCAGCACCGGGGGGGGTAATCCGTTAGAGACCCAGTACTTC.

In this sample, this clonotype turned up a few times. This sequence joins TRBV5-1 and TRBJ2-5; D gene ambiguous. Germline-derived CDR1 and CDR2 are SGHRS and YFSETQ. This CDR3 comprises 15 residues. V lost 0 bases and J lost 1, with 10 bases in between. This CDR3 is CASSLDVGSQETQYF. The CDR3 region has the DNA TGCGCCAGCAGCTTGGATGTGGGGTCCCAAGAGACCCAGTACTTC.

The chain recombines TRBV18 with TRBJ1-1, with 12 bases fitting TRBD1. Germline V lookup: CDR1 KGHSH, CDR2 LQKENI. J lost 6 bases, V lost 1 base, and 3 bases had no gene match. The CDR3 contains 15 residues. The CDR3 loop is CASSPRGQGASEAFF. CDR3 DNA: TGTGCCAGCTCACCACGGGGACAGGGGGCCTCTGAAGCTTTCTTT.

This chain uses TRBV10-3 with TRBJ2-5; possible D gene TRBD2, 7 bases. Trimming removed 2 bases from V and 5 bases from J, with 15 bases in between. CDR1 is ENHRY, CDR2 SYGVKD, per germline. The CDR3 has 15 residues. CDR3 sequence reads: CAISETPGGHETQYF. CDR3 coding DNA: TGTGCCATCAGTGAGACTCCCGGGGGGCACGAGACCCAGTACTTC.

This chain joins TRBV20-1 and TRBJ1-5; 11 nucleotides line up with TRBD1. Germline CDR1 DFQATT, CDR2 SNEGSKA (reference sequence). V shed 6 bases, J shed 7 bases, and the junction held 5 bases outside the gene matches. The CDR3 runs 13 residues. This chain's CDR3 is CSARTGGEQPQHF. The CDR3 DNA sequence: TGCAGTGCCAGGACAGGGGGCGAGCAGCCCCAGCATTTT.

The rearrangement links TRBV7-2 to TRBJ2-5; D might be TRBD2 (6 bases). Trimming pared 7 bases from V and 7 bases from J, leaving 22 bases between. Germline V gives CDR1 SGHTA, CDR2 FQGNSA. The CDR3 contains 15 residues. The CDR3 DNA reads as TGTGCCAGCACAGACTCGGCGGGGATGAAAGCGACCCAGTACTTC. This codes for CASTDSAGMKATQYF.

The table lists this clonotype with a few counts. V and J are TRBV19 and TRBJ2-7; 8 bases fit TRBD1. Germline loops: CDR1 LNHDA, CDR2 SQIVND (reference sequence). The CDR3 runs 15 residues. V gave up 9 bases and J gave up 5 bases; unmatched junction bases: 15. Written as DNA, the CDR3 is TGTGCCAGCAGGAGTATCGGGACAGGTGTGGACGAGCAGTACTTC. Its translation is CASRSIGTGVDEQYF.

This rearrangement joins TRBV5-5 to TRBJ1-2; TRBD1 agrees at 8 bases. CDR3 length: 15 residues. Germline trimming cut 4 bases from V and 4 bases from J; bases unmatched to any gene: 9. Germline CDR1 reads SGHKS; CDR2 reads YYEKEE (reference sequence). CDR3 DNA: TGTGCCAGCAGCGTGAGGTTGGACAGGGTCTATGGCTACACCTTC. It specifies CASSVRLDRVYGYTF.

The V gene is TRBV4-1, the J gene TRBJ2-7; 7 nucleotides line up with TRBD1. V was clipped by 2 bases and J by 7 bases; unmatched bases: 11. This CDR3 is 15 amino acids long. Germline V gene sequence: CDR1 MGHRA, CDR2 YSYEKL. CDR3 nucleotides: TGCGCCAGCAGCCAACCCCCGGGACAGATCCAGGAGCAGTACTTC. It translates to CASSQPPGQIQEQYF.